The next 15 T cell receptor beta chains were all read from a single sample in a study of regulatory dendritic cells for organ transplantation. What these receptors recognize is not known. CFSE-labeled sorted T cells met regulatory or mature dendritic cells for about five days. Sequencing used immunoSEQ multiplex PCR; TCRdb keeps in-frame clones, though not all of them. The sample includes some 11,000 clones, 74% seen only once; the top ten take 0.63%. What was sequenced was naive CD4+ T cells from blood cultured with regulatory dendritic cells. Subset of the sample: CD45RA+ naive T cells. These receptors came from a human donor in good health.

J is TRBJ2-2 and V is TRBV19; perhaps TRBD1 as D (6 bases). The CDR3 sequence is 16 residues long. V gave up 5 bases and J gave up 4 bases, with 17 bases separating them. Germline loops: CDR1 LNHDA, CDR2 SQIVND (reference sequence). In DNA, the CDR3 is TGTGCCAGTAGTCCCCGCCGGACAGTCAGCACCGGGGAGCTGTTTTTT. It encodes CASSPRRTVSTGELFF. The whole variable domain, filled in from reference TRBV19 and TRBJ2-2, reads DGGITQSPKYLFRKEGQNVTLSCEQNLNHDAMYWYRQDPGQGLRLIYYSQIVNDFQKGDIAEGYSVSREKKESFPLTVTSAQKNPTAFYLCASSPRRTVSTGELFFGEGSRLTVL.

This rearrangement joins TRBV6-1 to TRBJ2-1; 7 nucleotides align to TRBD1. The trim removed 2 bases at V and 1 base at J, leaving 8 bases unmatched. Germline-derived CDR1 and CDR2 are MNHNS and SASEGT. CDR3 size: 17 residues. Here the CDR3 reads CASSELQGSSSYNEQFF. In nucleotides, the CDR3 is TGTGCCAGCAGTGAACTACAGGGGTCATCGTCCTACAATGAGCAGTTCTTC.

In this sample, this clone turned up a few times. This sequence joins TRBV6-5 and TRBJ2-1; 7 bases match TRBD1. Germline CDR1 MNHEY, CDR2 SVGAGI. The V and J ends lost 2 bases and 0 bases, in that order; junction bases with no gene match: 4. There are 16 residues in the CDR3. In DNA, the CDR3 is TGTGCCAGCAGTTACGAGGGGGCAAACTCCTACAATGAGCAGTTCTTC. Protein sequence: CASSYEGANSYNEQFF.

The chain uses TRBV5-4 and TRBJ1-2, with 8 nucleotides matching TRBD1. Unmatched junction bases numbered 5, after V lost 0 bases and J lost 4 bases. The CDR3 contains 15 residues. CDR1 and CDR2 from the germline V gene are SGHNT and YYREEE (reference sequence). This CDR3 reads CASSLGTGNIYGYTF. For the CDR3, the DNA is TGTGCCAGCAGCTTGGGGACAGGGAACATCTATGGCTACACCTTC.

The V and J genes are TRBV5-1 and TRBJ2-2; D unresolved. CDR3 length: 15 amino acids. CDR1 is SGHRS and CDR2 is YFSETQ in the germline V gene. The ends were cut back, 1 base at V and 1 base at J, with 8 bases in the middle. CDR3 coding DNA: TGCGCCAGCAGCTTGACGCGAGTGAACACCGGGGAGCTGTTTTTT. The encoded protein is CASSLTRVNTGELFF.

The chain recombines TRBV19 with TRBJ2-3, with 8 bases aligning to TRBD1. Trimming took 8 bases from V and 4 from J; bases not matched to a gene: 11. Germline V lookup: CDR1 LNHDA, CDR2 SQIVND (reference sequence). CDR3 length: 15 residues. The CDR3 bases are TGTGCCAGTGGGAGGTGGACGGGACAGGCAGATACGCAGTATTTT. Translating it yields CASGRWTGQADTQYF. Full variable domain (missing parts from reference TRBV19 and TRBJ2-3): DGGITQSPKYLFRKEGQNVTLSCEQNLNHDAMYWYRQDPGQGLRLIYYSQIVNDFQKGDIAEGYSVSREKKESFPLTVTSAQKNPTAFYLCASGRWTGQADTQYFGPGTRLTVL.

The rearrangement uses TRBV7-8 and TRBJ2-3, with D perhaps matching TRBD2 (5 bases). Per the germline V gene, CDR1 is SGHVS and CDR2 is FQNEAQ. Trimming stripped 0 bases from V and 1 base from J, with 11 bases between. The CDR3 loop spans 16 amino acids. Written as DNA, the CDR3 is TGTGCCAGCAGCTTAGCGCGCGGGCCGGGCACAGATACGCAGTATTTT. Amino acids: CASSLARGPGTDTQYF.

This rearrangement joins TRBV5-1 to TRBJ1-4; no definite D call. Trimming took 0 bases from V and 0 from J, leaving 6 bases between them. There are 15 residues in the CDR3. From germline, CDR1 is SGHRS and CDR2 YFSETQ. The CDR3 nucleotides are TGCGCCAGCAGCTTGGGTAGCGCAACTAATGAAAAACTGTTTTTT. Translation: CASSLGSATNEKLFF.

The chain couples TRBV6-5 to TRBJ1-2; 9 bases agree with TRBD1. The CDR3 is 15 residues long. The ends lost 3 bases at V and 6 bases at J; junction bases unmatched: 8. Germline V gives CDR1 MNHEY, CDR2 SVGAGI. DNA for the CDR3: TGTGCCAGCAGTTATGGGGGACAGGGTATGAATGGCTACACCTTC. As protein: CASSYGGQGMNGYTF.

V and J are TRBV19 and TRBJ1-4; a possible D gene is TRBD1 (5 bases). CDR3 length: 15 residues. Trimming cost V 3 bases and J 0 bases, with 8 bases left between them. Germline CDR1 LNHDA, CDR2 SQIVND (reference sequence). CDR3 residues: CASSIGATTNEKLFF. The CDR3, as DNA: TGTGCCAGTAGTATTGGGGCAACAACTAATGAAAAACTGTTTTTT.

This clone appeared a few times. The chain couples TRBV19 to TRBJ1-5, with TRBD1 matching 8 bases. This CDR3 is 16 amino acids long. V trimming: 5 bases; J trimming: 0 bases; junction bases outside the gene matches: 6. The germline gives CDR1 LNHDA, CDR2 SQIVND (reference sequence). CDR3 nucleotide sequence: TGTGCCAGTAGTTCGGACAGGGTTGGTAGCAATCAGCCCCAGCATTTT. Translating gives CASSSDRVGSNQPQHF.

The chain couples TRBV4-1 to TRBJ2-1, with 7 bases identical to TRBD1. Germline V CDR1 and CDR2: MGHRA, YSYEKL. This CDR3 has 14 amino acids. The V and J ends lost 4 bases and 4 bases, in that order; junction bases with no gene match: 4. Here the CDR3 DNA reads TGCGCCAGCAGCCCATTGGGACAGTACAATGAGCAGTTCTTC. Its protein is CASSPLGQYNEQFF.

The chain combines TRBV4-3 with TRBJ1-2, with D possibly matching TRBD1 (5 bases). Germline CDR1 LGHNA, CDR2 YSLEER. V lost 0 bases to trimming and J lost 7 bases, with 12 bases between them. This CDR3 is 14 amino acids long. In DNA, the CDR3 is TGCGCCAGCAGCCAAGATTACAGGATGGCTGGCTACACCTTC. It specifies CASSQDYRMAGYTF.

The chain recombines TRBV19 with TRBJ2-7; perhaps TRBD1 as D (6 bases). V was shortened by 5 bases and J by 7 bases, with 15 bases between the two germline ends. The CDR3 loop spans 13 amino acids. Germline CDR1 is LNHDA and CDR2 is SQIVND (reference sequence). In nucleotides, the CDR3 is TGTGCCAGTAGTCTTCACAGGGACGGAGAGCAGTACTTC. It translates to CASSLHRDGEQYF.

This clone appeared a few times. This sequence joins TRBV11-2 and TRBJ1-5; TRBD1 agrees at 8 bases. The junction had 3 bases not matched to a gene; V was cut back by 4 bases and J by 4 bases. This CDR3 has 14 residues. The germline V gene encodes CDR1 SGHAT and CDR2 FQNNGV. CDR3 loop: CASSWTGRNQPQHF. Written as DNA, the CDR3 is TGTGCCAGCAGCTGGACAGGGAGGAATCAGCCCCAGCATTTT.